This entry lists 10 T cell receptor beta chains sequenced from one sample in a study of T-cell reconstitution after alpha-beta-depleted transplantation in children. Preparation of the TCRbeta library involved a method that used unique molecular identifiers. From the PCR reads, TCRdb called clonotypes with MiXCR, one entry per CDR3 protein. The sample holds some 200,000 distinct CDR3 sequences, 8% to 10% seen once. Sequencing was performed on PBMCs from the stem cell graft donor, taken from the stem cell graft. These receptors all come from a human donor who donated a stem cell graft to a child with acute lymphoblastic leukemia.

The sample holds many counts of this clonotype. CDR3 sequence reads: CASSNRDIEMAFF. The DNA for the CDR3 is TGCGCCAGCAGCAACCGGGACATCGAGATGGCTTTCTTT. The chain has TRBV5-1 and TRBJ1-1; a weak D match, TRBD1 (6 bases). V lost 4 bases and J 11 bases, leaving 18 bases between the germline ends. The CDR3 has 13 residues. Germline V lookup: CDR1 SGHRS, CDR2 YFSETQ.

This clonotype was observed a handful of times. The gene calls are TRBV7-7 and TRBJ2-1; TRBD1 might be the D (5 bases). Trimming shortened V by 4 bases and J by 1 base, and 8 bases separated the two germline ends. This CDR3 comprises 14 residues. Germline-derived CDR1 and CDR2 are SSHAT and FNYEAQ (reference sequence). The CDR3 loop reads CASSYRLSYNEQFF. CDR3 bases: TGTGCCAGCAGCTACAGGCTGTCCTACAATGAGCAGTTCTTC. Full variable domain (outside the CDR3, taken from reference TRBV7-7 and TRBJ2-1): GAGVSQSPRYKVTKRGQDVTLRCDPISSHATLYWYQQALGQGPEFLTYFNYEAQPDKSGLPSDRFSAERPEGSISTLTIQRTEQRDSAMYRCASSYRLSYNEQFFGPGTRLTVL.

The rearrangement joins TRBV7-2 to TRBJ2-5; D tentatively reads TRBD1 or TRBD2 (6 bases each). Trimming stripped 1 base from V and 5 bases from J, with 17 bases between. The CDR3 has 16 residues. Germline V lookup: CDR1 SGHTA, CDR2 FQGNSA. The CDR3 region is CASSLVSGAGGETQYF. The CDR3, as DNA: TGTGCCAGCAGCTTAGTATCGGGGGCGGGCGGGGAGACCCAGTACTTC.

This chain uses TRBV5-1 with TRBJ1-5; TRBD1 matches 10 bases. After removal of 4 bases from V and 3 bases from J, the junction contained 4 bases not matched to a gene. Germline CDR1 reads SGHRS; CDR2 reads YFSETQ. The CDR3 runs 15 residues. Here the CDR3 DNA reads TGCGCCAGCAGCAAGGACAGGGGGGCCAATCAGCCCCAGCATTTT. Translation gives CASSKDRGANQPQHF.

In its sample, this clonotype was seen a few times. The V and J genes are TRBV20-1 and TRBJ1-2; no firm D call. The CDR3 is 15 amino acids. Germline CDR1 reads DFQATT; CDR2 reads SNEGSKA (reference sequence). Trimming took off 0 bases at V and 0 bases at J, with 11 bases between the two ends. The CDR3 DNA reads as TGCAGTGCTAGAGATCGGAGGGTAGCTAACTATGGCTACACCTTC. Residues: CSARDRRVANYGYTF.

This clonotype was observed a few times. This chain links TRBV11-2 with TRBJ2-3, with D hard to call. Between the trimmed V and J ends, which lost 1 base and 6 bases, there was a span of 11 bases. The CDR3 is made up of 14 amino acids. Germline V lookup: CDR1 SGHAT, CDR2 FQNNGV. The CDR3: CASSLVGFWDTQYF. Here the CDR3 DNA reads TGTGCCAGCAGCTTAGTCGGATTCTGGGATACGCAGTATTTT.

Worth noting for this clonotype: A much larger clonotype is one base distant, so this may be a read error. A read error is likely, as this CDR3 ends without the conserved phenylalanine or tryptophan. The DNA is omitted, as the CDR3 cannot be located on it reliably, and the CDR3 follows TCRdb's listing. The rearrangement uses TRBV21-1 and TRBJ1-5; the DNA was not compared with TRBD1, the D call given in the table. TRBV21-1 is reported as a pseudogene. The CDR3 extends over 15 residues, inclusive of both ends. The CDR3 loop reads CASSKLNRGEKYQHY.

V usage is TRBV7-9 and J usage is TRBJ1-6; D is unresolved. Trimming took 5 bases from V and 9 from J, leaving 11 bases between them. This CDR3 spans 13 amino acids. The germline V gene encodes CDR1 SEHNR and CDR2 FQNEAQ (reference sequence). The CDR3 here is CASSPSPGSPLHF. The CDR3, as DNA: TGTGCCAGCAGCCCCTCGCCGGGTTCACCCCTCCACTTT.

This clonotype was seen more than once but under ten times. The rearrangement links TRBV5-5 to TRBJ2-5; D gene ambiguous. CDR1 and CDR2 (germline): SGHKS, YYEKEE (reference sequence). The CDR3 is made up of 15 amino acids. The V end was cut by 0 bases, the J end by 5 bases, with 14 bases between. CDR3 coding DNA: TGTGCCAGCAGCTTGGAAGGCGTTTATTTGGAGACCCAGTACTTC. The encoded protein is CASSLEGVYLETQYF.

CDR3 bases: TGTGCCAGCAGTTCGACGGACACCACGGGGCAGTTCTTC. Translation gives CASSSTDTTGQFF. The chain joins TRBV6-5 to TRBJ2-1; D perhaps matches TRBD1 (5 bases). The CDR3 runs 13 residues. Trimming cost V 4 bases and J 12 bases, with 16 bases left between them. Germline V lookup: CDR1 MNHEY, CDR2 SVGAGI.